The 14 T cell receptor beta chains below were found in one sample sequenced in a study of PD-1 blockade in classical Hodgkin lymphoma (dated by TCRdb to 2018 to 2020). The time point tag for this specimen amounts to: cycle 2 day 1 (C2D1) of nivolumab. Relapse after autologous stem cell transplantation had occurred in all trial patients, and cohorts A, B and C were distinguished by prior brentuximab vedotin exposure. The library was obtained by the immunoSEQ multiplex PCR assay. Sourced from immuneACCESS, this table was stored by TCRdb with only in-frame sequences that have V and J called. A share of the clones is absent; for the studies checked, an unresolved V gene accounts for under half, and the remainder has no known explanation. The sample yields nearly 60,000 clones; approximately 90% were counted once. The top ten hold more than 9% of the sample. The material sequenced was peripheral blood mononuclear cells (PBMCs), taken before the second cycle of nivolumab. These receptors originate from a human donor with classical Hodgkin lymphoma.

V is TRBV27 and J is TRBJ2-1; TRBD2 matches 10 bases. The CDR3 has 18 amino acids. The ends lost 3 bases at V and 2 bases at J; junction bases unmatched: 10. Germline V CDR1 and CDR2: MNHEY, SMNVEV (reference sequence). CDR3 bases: TGTGCCAGCAGTTTCTTAGTCCCCCTAGCGGGGGCCTACAATGAGCAGTTCTTC. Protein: CASSFLVPLAGAYNEQFF.

The CDR3 nucleotides are TGCGCCAGCAGCCAAGAAGGGTCCCTATTTAGTCACCGAAGCACAGATACGCAGTATTTT. Translating it yields CASSQEGSLFSHRSTDTQYF. J is TRBJ2-3 and V is TRBV4-1; D is unclear. CDR3 length: 20 residues. V gave up 0 bases and J gave up 0 bases, with 22 bases separating them. Germline V gene sequence: CDR1 MGHRA, CDR2 YSYEKL.

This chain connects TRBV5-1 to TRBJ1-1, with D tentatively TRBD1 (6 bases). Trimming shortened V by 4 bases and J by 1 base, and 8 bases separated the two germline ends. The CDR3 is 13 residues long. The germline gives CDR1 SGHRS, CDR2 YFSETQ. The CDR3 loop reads CASSRGENTEAFF. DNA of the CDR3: TGCGCCAGCAGCAGGGGGGAGAACACTGAAGCTTTCTTT.

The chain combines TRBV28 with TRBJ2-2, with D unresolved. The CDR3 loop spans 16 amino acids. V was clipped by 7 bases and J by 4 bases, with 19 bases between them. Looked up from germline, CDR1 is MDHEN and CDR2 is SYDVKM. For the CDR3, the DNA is TGTGCCAGCATAAGTTTCTTTAGACTCTCCACCGGGGAGCTGTTTTTT. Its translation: CASISFFRLSTGELFF.

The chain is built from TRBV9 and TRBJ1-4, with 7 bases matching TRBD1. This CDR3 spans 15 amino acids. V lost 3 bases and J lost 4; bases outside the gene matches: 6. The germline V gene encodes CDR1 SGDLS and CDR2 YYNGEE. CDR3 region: CASSGGTVVNEKLFF. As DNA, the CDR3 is TGTGCCAGCAGCGGGGGGACAGTCGTTAATGAAAAACTGTTTTTT. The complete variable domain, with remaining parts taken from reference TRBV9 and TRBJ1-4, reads DSGVTQTPKHLITATGQRVTLRCSPRSGDLSVYWYQQSLDQGLQFLIQYYNGEERAKGNILERFSAQQFPDLHSELNLSSLELGDSALYFCASSGGTVVNEKLFFGSGTQLSVL.

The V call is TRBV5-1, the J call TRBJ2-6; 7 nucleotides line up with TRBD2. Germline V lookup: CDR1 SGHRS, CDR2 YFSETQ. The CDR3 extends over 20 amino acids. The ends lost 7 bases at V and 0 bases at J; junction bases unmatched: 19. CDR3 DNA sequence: TGCGCCAGCTTCAACGCCGGGGGGAAGACCTATGACTCTGGGGCCAACGTCCTGACTTTC. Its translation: CASFNAGGKTYDSGANVLTF.

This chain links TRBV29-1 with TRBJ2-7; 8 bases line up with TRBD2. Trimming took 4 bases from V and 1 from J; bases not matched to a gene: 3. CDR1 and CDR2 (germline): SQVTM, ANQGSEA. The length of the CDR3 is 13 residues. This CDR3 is CSVGVAGSYEQYF. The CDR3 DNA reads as TGCAGCGTTGGAGTAGCGGGGTCCTACGAGCAGTACTTC.

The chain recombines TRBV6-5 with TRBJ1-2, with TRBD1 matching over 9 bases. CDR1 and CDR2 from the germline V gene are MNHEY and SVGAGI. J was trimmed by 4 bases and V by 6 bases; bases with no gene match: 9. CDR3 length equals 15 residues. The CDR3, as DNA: TGTGCCAGCAGGGGACAGGGAGGAGAGGGCTATGGCTACACCTTC. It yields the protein CASRGQGGEGYGYTF.

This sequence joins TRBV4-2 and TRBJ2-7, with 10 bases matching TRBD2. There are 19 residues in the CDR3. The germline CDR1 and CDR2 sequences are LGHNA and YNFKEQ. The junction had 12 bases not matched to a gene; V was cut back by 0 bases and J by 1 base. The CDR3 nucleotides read TGTGCCAGCAGCCAAGATTCCCTCCGGACTAGCGGTAAATCCTACGAGCAGTACTTC. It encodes CASSQDSLRTSGKSYEQYF.

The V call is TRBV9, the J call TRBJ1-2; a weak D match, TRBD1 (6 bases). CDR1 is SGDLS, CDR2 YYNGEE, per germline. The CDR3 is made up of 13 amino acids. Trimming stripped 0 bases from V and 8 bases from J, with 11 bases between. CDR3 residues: CASSVVKQGGYTF. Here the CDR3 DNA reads TGTGCCAGCAGCGTAGTGAAACAGGGAGGCTACACCTTC.

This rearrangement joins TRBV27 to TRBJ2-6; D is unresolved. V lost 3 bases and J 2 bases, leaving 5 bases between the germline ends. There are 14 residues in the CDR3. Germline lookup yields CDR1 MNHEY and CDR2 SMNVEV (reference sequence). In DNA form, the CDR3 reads TGTGCCAGCAGTTTTCTGGCTGGGGCCAACGTCCTGACTTTC. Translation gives CASSFLAGANVLTF.

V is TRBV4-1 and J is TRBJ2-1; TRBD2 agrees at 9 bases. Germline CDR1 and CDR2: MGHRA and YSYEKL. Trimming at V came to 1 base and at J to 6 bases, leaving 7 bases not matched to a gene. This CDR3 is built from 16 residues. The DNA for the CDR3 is TGCGCCAGCAGCCAAGTGGCGGGGGGGCCGGTCAATGAGCAGTTCTTC. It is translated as CASSQVAGGPVNEQFF.

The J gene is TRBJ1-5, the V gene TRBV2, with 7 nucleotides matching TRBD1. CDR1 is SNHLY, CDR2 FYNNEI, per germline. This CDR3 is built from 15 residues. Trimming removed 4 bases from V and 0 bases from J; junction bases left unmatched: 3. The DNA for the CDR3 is TGTGCCAGCAGTGTAGACAGGGATAGCAATCAGCCCCAGCATTTT. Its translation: CASSVDRDSNQPQHF.

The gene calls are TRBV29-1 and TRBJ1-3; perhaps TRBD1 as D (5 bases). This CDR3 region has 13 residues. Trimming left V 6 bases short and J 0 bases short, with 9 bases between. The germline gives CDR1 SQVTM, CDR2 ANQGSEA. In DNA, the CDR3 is TGCAGCGTCGGGGGATCCTCTGGAAACACCATATATTTT. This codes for CSVGGSSGNTIYF.